This TCR beta chain was sequenced in a study of blood T cell repertoires in COVID-19. About the research overall: The analysed material was cDNA or gDNA that came from T cells, B-cell-depleted T cells, or PBMCs.

CDR3 length equals 11 residues. The V and J ends lost 4 bases and 7 bases respectively, with 7 bases between them. Germline V CDR1 and CDR2: MDHEN, SYDVKM. Measured with immunoSEQ multiplex PCR; TCRdb has only the in-frame clones, and not every one. This table holds 330,000 or so clones, 92% found once. Adults between roughly 18 and 95 years of age took part from approximately 24 US areas. Cohorts were assigned according to the clinical history that participants reported. The study counted Cohort 3 donors as recovered given two negative PCRs, clearance, or symptom resolution. Sequencing was carried out using PBMCs or T cells enriched from blood (not recorded which). This receptor was taken from a woman aged 25-40 years who had recovered from COVID-19. The rearrangement uses TRBV28 and TRBJ1-1; D remains ambiguous. CDR3 loop: CASSSFSEAFF. In DNA, the CDR3 is TGTGCCAGCAGTTCCTTCAGTGAAGCTTTCTTT.